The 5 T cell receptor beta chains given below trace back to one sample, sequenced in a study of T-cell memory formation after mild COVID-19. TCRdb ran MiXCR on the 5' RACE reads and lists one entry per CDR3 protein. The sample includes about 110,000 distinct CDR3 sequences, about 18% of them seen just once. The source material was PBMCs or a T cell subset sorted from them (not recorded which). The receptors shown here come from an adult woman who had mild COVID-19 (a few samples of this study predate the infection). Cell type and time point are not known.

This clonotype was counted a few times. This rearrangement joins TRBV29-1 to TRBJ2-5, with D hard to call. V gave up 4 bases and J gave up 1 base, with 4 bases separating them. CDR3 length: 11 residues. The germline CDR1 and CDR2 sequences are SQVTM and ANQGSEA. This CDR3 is CSVGGQETQYF. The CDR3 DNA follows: TGCAGCGTTGGGGGCCAAGAGACCCAGTACTTC.

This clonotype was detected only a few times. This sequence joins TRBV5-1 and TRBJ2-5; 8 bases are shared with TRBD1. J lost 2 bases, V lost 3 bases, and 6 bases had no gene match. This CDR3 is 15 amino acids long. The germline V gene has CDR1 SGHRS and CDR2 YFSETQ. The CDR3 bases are TGCGCCAGCAGCTCCGGGACAGGTTATCAAGAGACCCAGTACTTC. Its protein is CASSSGTGYQETQYF.

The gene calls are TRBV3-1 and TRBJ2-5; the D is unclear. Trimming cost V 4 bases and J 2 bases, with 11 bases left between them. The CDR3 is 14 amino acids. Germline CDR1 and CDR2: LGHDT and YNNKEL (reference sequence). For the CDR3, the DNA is TGTGCCAGCAGCCCTCGGACCCAACAAGAGACCCAGTACTTC. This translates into CASSPRTQQETQYF.

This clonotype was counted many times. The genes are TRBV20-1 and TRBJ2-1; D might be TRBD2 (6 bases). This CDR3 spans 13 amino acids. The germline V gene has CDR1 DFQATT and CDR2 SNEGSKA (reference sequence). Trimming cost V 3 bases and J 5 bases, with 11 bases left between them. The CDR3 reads CSARGSGDNEQFF. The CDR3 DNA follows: TGCAGTGCTAGGGGTAGCGGAGACAATGAGCAGTTCTTC.

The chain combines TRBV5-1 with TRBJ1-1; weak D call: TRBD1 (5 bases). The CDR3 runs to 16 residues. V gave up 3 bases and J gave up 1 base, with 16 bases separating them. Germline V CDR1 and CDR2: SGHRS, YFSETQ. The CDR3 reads CASSSPTGTGNTEAFF. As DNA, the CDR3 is TGCGCCAGCAGCTCCCCGACCGGGACGGGGAACACTGAAGCTTTCTTT.